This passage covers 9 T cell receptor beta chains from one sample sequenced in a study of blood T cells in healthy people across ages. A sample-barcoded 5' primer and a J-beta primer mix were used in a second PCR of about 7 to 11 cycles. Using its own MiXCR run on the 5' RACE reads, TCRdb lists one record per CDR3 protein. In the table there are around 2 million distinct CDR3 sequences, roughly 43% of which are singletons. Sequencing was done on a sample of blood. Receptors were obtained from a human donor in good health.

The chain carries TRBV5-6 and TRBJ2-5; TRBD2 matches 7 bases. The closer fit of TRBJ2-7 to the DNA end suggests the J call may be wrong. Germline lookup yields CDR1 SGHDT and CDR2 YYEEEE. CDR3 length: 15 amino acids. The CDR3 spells CASSAGGLGKYEQYF. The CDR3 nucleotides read TGTGCCAGCAGCGCCGGAGGACTAGGGAAATACGAGCAGTACTTC.

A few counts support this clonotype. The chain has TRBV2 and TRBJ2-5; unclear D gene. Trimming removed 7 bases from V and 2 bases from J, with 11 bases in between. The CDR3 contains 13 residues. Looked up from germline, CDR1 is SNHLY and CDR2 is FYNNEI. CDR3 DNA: TGTGCCAGCAATGCACGGCGGCAAGAGACCCAGTACTTC. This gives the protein CASNARRQETQYF. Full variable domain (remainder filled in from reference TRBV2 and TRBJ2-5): EPEVTQTPSHQVTQMGQEVILRCVPISNHLYFYWYRQILGQKVEFLVSFYNNEISEKSEIFDDQFSVERPDGSNFTLKIRSTKLEDSAMYFCASNARRQETQYFGPGTRLLVL.

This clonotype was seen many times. CDR3: CASSEESGDWYEQYF. The CDR3 DNA reads as TGTGCCAGCAGTGAAGAGTCCGGGGATTGGTACGAGCAGTACTTC. The J gene is TRBJ2-7, the V gene TRBV6-1; D is possibly TRBD2 (5 bases). Germline V gene lookup returns CDR1 MNHNS and CDR2 SASEGT. The CDR3 extends over 15 amino acids. The germline V and J ends were trimmed by 1 base and 4 bases, with 14 bases remaining between them.

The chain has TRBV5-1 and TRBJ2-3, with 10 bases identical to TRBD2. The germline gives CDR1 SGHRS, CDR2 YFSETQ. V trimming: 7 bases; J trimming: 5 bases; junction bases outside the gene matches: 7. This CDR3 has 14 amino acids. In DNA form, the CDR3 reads TGCGCCAGCCATAGCGGGGGGCTGAAAGATACGCAGTATTTT. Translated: CASHSGGLKDTQYF.

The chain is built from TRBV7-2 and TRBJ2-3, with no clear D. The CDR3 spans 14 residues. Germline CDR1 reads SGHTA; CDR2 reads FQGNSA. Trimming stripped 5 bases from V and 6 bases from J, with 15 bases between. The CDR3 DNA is TGTGCCAGCAGCCCAGGTCTCAGCTGGGATACGCAGTATTTT. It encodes CASSPGLSWDTQYF.

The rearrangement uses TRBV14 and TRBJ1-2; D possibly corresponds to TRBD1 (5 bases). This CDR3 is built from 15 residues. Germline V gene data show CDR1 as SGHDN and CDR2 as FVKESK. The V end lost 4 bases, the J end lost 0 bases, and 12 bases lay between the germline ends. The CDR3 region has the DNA TGTGCCAGCAGCCCCCGGGGGTCCCCTAACTATGGCTACACCTTC. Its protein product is CASSPRGSPNYGYTF.

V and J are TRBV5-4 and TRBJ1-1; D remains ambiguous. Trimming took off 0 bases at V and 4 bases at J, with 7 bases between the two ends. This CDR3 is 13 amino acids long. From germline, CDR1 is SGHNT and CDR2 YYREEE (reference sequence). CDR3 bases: TGTGCCAGCAGCTTGGTAATGGGCACTGAAGCTTTCTTT. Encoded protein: CASSLVMGTEAFF.

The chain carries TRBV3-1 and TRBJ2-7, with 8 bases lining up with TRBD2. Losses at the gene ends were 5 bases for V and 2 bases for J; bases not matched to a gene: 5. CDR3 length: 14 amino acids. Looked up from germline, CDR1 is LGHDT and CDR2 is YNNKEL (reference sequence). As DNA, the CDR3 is TGTGCCAGCAGCGGGACTAGATCCGCCTACGAGCAGTACTTC. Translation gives CASSGTRSAYEQYF.

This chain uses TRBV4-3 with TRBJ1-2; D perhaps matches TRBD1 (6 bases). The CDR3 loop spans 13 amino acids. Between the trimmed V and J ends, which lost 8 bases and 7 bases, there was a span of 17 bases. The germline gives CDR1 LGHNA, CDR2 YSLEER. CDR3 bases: TGCGCCAGCGGCGGAACAGGGTCGTTTGGCTACACCTTC. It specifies CASGGTGSFGYTF.